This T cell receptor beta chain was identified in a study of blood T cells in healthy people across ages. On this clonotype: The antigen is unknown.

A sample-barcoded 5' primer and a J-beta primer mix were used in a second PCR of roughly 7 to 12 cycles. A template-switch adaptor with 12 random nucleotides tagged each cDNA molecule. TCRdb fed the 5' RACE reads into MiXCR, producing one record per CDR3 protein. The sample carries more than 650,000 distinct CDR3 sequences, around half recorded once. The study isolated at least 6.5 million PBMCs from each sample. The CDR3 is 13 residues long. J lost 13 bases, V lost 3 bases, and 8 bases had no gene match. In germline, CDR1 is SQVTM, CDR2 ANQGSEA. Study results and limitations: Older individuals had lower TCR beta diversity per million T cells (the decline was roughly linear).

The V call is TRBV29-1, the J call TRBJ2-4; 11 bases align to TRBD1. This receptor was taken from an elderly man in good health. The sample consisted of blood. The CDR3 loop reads CSVEDRGQREQYF. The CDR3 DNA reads TGCAGCGTTGAGGACAGGGGGCAACGGGAGCAGTACTTC.